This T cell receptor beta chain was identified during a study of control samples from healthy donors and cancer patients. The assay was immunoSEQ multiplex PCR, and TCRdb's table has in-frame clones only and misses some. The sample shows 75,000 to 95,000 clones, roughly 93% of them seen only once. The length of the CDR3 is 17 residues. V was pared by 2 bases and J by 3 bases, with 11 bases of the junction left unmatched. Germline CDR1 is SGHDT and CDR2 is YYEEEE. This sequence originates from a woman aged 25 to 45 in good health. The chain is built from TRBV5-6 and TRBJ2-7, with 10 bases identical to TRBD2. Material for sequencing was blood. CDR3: CASSFDPSGSSIYEQYF. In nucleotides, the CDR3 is TGTGCCAGCAGCTTCGACCCTAGCGGGAGCTCGATCTACGAGCAGTACTTC.